This T cell receptor beta chain was recorded in a study of T cell responses to AZD1222 COVID-19 vaccine. In the study overall: Doses given second, at about 4 or about 12 weeks, were pooled. Broader study findings: Unmutated regions of variants are reportedly targeted by nearly half of spike-specific TCRs. White British donors predominated, females outnumbered males, and clonal diversity was possibly underestimated. Repertoire sampling happened only post peak T cell response.

Profiling relied on immunoSEQ multiplex PCR, and the TCRdb table lists in-frame clones only, not all of them. The repertoire holds 88,000 or so clones, with about 89% as singletons. This clone has just one count. Its matching antigen is unknown. Germline V gives CDR1 LGHDT, CDR2 YNNKEL (reference sequence). The CDR3 consists of 16 residues. V was shortened by 4 bases and J by 5 bases, with 20 bases between the two germline ends. The TCR was taken from an adult in good health. V and J are TRBV3-1 (or the pseudogene TRBV3-2) and TRBJ1-1; no definite D call. Material: peripheral blood, obtained on day 0 of AZD1222 vaccination. In DNA, the CDR3 is TGTGCCAGCAGCCCGCCAGGACGGGGAGAGGGAACTGAAGCTTTCTTT. Amino acids: CASSPPGRGEGTEAFF.